A single sample is the source of the 28 T cell receptor beta chains below, sequenced in a study of blood T cell repertoires in COVID-19. Some clones are missing from TCRdb's copy, which holds only in-frame ones; the method was immunoSEQ multiplex PCR. The top ten hold 5% to 7% of the sample, which has about 200,000 clones, about 83% seen once. Input material: PBMCs or T cells enriched from blood (not recorded which). These receptors originate from a man aged 40-55 years with acute COVID-19.

The rearrangement uses TRBV13 and TRBJ2-3, with 16 bases aligning to TRBD2. CDR1 is PRHDT and CDR2 is FYEKMQ in the germline V gene (reference sequence). This CDR3 contains 18 residues. V dropped 4 bases and J dropped 8; count of bases not matched to a gene: 12. The CDR3 DNA sequence: TGTGCCAGCAGCTCCTCCTCGGGACTAGCGGGAGGGAGCGGTACGCAGTATTTT. Protein product: CASSSSSGLAGGSGTQYF.

This clone was picked up a small number of times. V and J are TRBV18 and TRBJ2-7; TRBD2 aligns across 7 bases. CDR3 length equals 12 residues. The germline V gene has CDR1 KGHSH and CDR2 LQKENI. V gave up 6 bases and J gave up 4 bases; unmatched junction bases: 3. The CDR3 spells CASSPGGYEQYF. The CDR3 coding sequence is TGTGCCAGCTCCCCCGGGGGGTACGAGCAGTACTTC.

The chain is built from TRBV5-1 and TRBJ1-2, with TRBD1 matching 12 bases. This CDR3 spans 16 amino acids. CDR1 is SGHRS and CDR2 is YFSETQ in the germline V gene. V shed 3 bases and J 4 bases; nucleotides not matched to a gene: 7. Here the CDR3 reads CASSSGTGGSLYGYTF. The CDR3 DNA reads as TGCGCCAGCAGCTCCGGGACAGGGGGCTCCCTCTATGGCTACACCTTC.

This chain connects TRBV12-3 or TRBV12-4 to TRBJ2-5; possibly TRBD1 for D (6 bases). Trimming left V 5 bases short and J 1 base short, with 8 bases between. CDR3 length: 13 residues. CDR3 DNA sequence: TGTGCCAGCAGTATGACAGGCCAAGAGACCCAGTACTTC. Protein sequence: CASSMTGQETQYF.

The chain is built from TRBV5-1 and TRBJ2-2; D is perhaps TRBD1 (5 bases). The CDR3 length is 12 residues. The V end was cut by 4 bases, the J end by 8 bases, with 9 bases between. Germline-derived CDR1 and CDR2 are SGHRS and YFSETQ. In nucleotides, the CDR3 is TGCGCCAGCAGCCGGACATTTGGGGAGCTGTTTTTT. Translating gives CASSRTFGELFF.

Notes on this clone: An end of the junction does not agree with germline; a read error may underlie this. J is TRBJ2-7 and V is TRBV6-2 or TRBV6-3; possibly TRBD2 for D (5 bases). This CDR3 region has 17 residues. Germline CDR1 MNHEY, CDR2 SVGEGT. The CDR3 loop is CASSYSRQTTLGYEQYF. The CDR3 DNA reads as TGTGCCAGCAGCTACTCCCGCCAGACTACCCTCGGCTACGAGCAGTACTTC.

The V and J genes are TRBV2 and TRBJ1-1, with a weak D call TRBD1 (6 bases). The CDR3 totals 14 residues. Per germline, CDR1 SNHLY and CDR2 FYNNEI. In DNA form, the CDR3 reads TGTGCGGACGCCGGACAGCCCTTAAACACTGAAGCTTTCTTT. This encodes CADAGQPLNTEAFF.

In the case of this clone: Other DNA sequences in the sample encode the same CDR3. This chain uses TRBV5-1 with TRBJ1-5, with D hard to call. CDR1 SGHRS and CDR2 YFSETQ come from the germline V gene. The CDR3 extends over 14 amino acids. Trimming left V 0 bases short and J 2 bases short, with 6 bases between. CDR3 in amino acids: CASSLDGGNQPQHF. CDR3 DNA sequence: TGCGCCAGCAGCTTGGACGGTGGCAATCAGCCCCAGCATTTT.

This clone has just one count. The rearrangement joins TRBV11-2 to TRBJ2-3; D may be TRBD2 (5 bases). CDR1 is SGHAT, CDR2 FQNNGV, per germline. This CDR3 contains 14 residues. Trimming left V 2 bases short and J 2 bases short, with 8 bases between. The CDR3 nucleotides are TGTGCCAGCAGCTTAACGGGGTACACAGATACGCAGTATTTT. It yields the protein CASSLTGYTDTQYF.

This clone was counted a single time. The V and J genes are TRBV6-5 and TRBJ1-2, with a weak D call TRBD1 (6 bases). Germline V gene lookup returns CDR1 MNHEY and CDR2 SVGAGI. The V gene lost 2 bases and the J gene lost 7 bases, with 17 bases spanning the gap. The CDR3 spans 15 residues. The DNA of the CDR3 is TGTGCCAGCAGTTACAGGGGAGGGGGTGGGGCTGGCTACACCTTC. Its protein is CASSYRGGGGAGYTF.

The rearrangement uses TRBV7-9 and TRBJ1-1; TRBD1 is a possible D gene (5 bases). Trimming took off 7 bases at V and 4 bases at J, with 16 bases between the two ends. The CDR3 totals 14 residues. The germline V gene has CDR1 SEHNR and CDR2 FQNEAQ (reference sequence). DNA for the CDR3: TGTGCCAGCAAGGGTACAGGTTCGGGCACTGAAGCTTTCTTT. Its translation is CASKGTGSGTEAFF. Drawing the rest from reference TRBV7-9 and TRBJ1-1, the complete variable domain is DTGVSQNPRHKITKRGQNVTFRCDPISEHNRLYWYRQTLGQGPEFLTYFQNEAQLEKSRLLSDRFSAERPKGSFSTLEIQRTEQGDSAMYLCASKGTGSGTEAFFGQGTRLTVV.

The rearrangement links TRBV7-2 to TRBJ2-1; D uncertain. CDR1 is SGHTA and CDR2 is FQGNSA in the germline V gene. Trimming took off 1 base at V and 9 bases at J, with 7 bases between the two ends. The CDR3 loop spans 12 amino acids. The CDR3 is CASSLVAGEQFF. CDR3 DNA sequence: TGTGCCAGCAGCTTAGTAGCTGGTGAGCAGTTCTTC.

V gene TRBV2 combines with J gene TRBJ1-6; D remains unclear. This CDR3 has 15 residues. Per the germline V gene, CDR1 is SNHLY and CDR2 is FYNNEI. V was trimmed by 3 bases and J by 6 bases, leaving 12 bases between them. CDR3 in amino acids: CASSEADGRNSPLHF. In DNA form, the CDR3 reads TGTGCCAGCAGTGAGGCGGATGGTCGTAATTCACCCCTCCACTTT.

The CDR3 region is CAIKQGTGGYTF. In nucleotides, the CDR3 is TGTGCCATCAAGCAGGGGACGGGTGGCTACACCTTC. The V gene is TRBV10-3, the J gene TRBJ1-2; D might be TRBD1 (6 bases). There are 12 residues in the CDR3. Trimming took 7 bases from V and 7 from J, leaving 13 bases between them. The germline CDR1 and CDR2 sequences are ENHRY and SYGVKD.

The chain employs TRBV11-2 and TRBJ2-7; D not certain. This CDR3 region has 13 residues. Germline values: CDR1 SGHAT, CDR2 FQNNGV. V lost 6 bases and J lost 7, with 16 bases in between. In nucleotides, the CDR3 is TGTGCCAGCAGTTACGGGTCGGCCGGTGAGCAGTACTTC. Translated: CASSYGSAGEQYF.

The V and J genes are TRBV19 and TRBJ1-5, with D hard to call. The V gene's germline CDR1 is LNHDA and CDR2 SQIVND (reference sequence). This CDR3 region has 14 residues. Trimming left V 8 bases short and J 4 bases short, with 15 bases between. In DNA, the CDR3 is TGTGCCAGTCAAGCCCTCGGAGAGAATCAGCCCCAGCATTTT. Its protein is CASQALGENQPQHF. Looking up the rest from reference TRBV19 and TRBJ1-5 gives the full variable domain: DGGITQSPKYLFRKEGQNVTLSCEQNLNHDAMYWYRQDPGQGLRLIYYSQIVNDFQKGDIAEGYSVSREKKESFPLTVTSAQKNPTAFYLCASQALGENQPQHFGDGTRLSIL.

This rearrangement joins TRBV19 to TRBJ1-1; D is unresolved. The CDR3 is 14 amino acids. V lost 5 bases and J lost 4, with 14 bases in between. CDR1 and CDR2 (germline): LNHDA, SQIVND (reference sequence). CDR3 residues: CASSPREGGTEAFF. The DNA of the CDR3 is TGTGCCAGTAGTCCCCGGGAGGGAGGCACTGAAGCTTTCTTT.

The chain combines TRBV6-4 with TRBJ2-3; TRBD2 aligns across 8 bases. J lost 3 bases, V lost 5 bases, and 7 bases had no gene match. This CDR3 has 15 residues. Germline CDR1 is MRHNA and CDR2 is SNTAGT. The DNA for the CDR3 is TGTGCCAGCAGTTCCAGACTAGCGAGTACAGATACGCAGTATTTT. It specifies CASSSRLASTDTQYF.

This clone was counted between two and nine times. The rearrangement uses TRBV15 and TRBJ1-4, with unresolved D. The CDR3 runs to 14 residues. Germline CDR1 reads LNHNV; CDR2 reads YYDKDF (reference sequence). With 3 bases removed from V and 1 base from J, the gap between germline ends came to 6 bases. CDR3 nucleotide sequence: TGTGCCACCAGCAGCGGTATAACTAATGAAAAACTGTTTTTT. The encoded protein is CATSSGITNEKLFF.

This chain uses TRBV30 with TRBJ2-1; no clear D gene. V was pared by 1 base and J by 7 bases, with 5 bases between. The V gene's germline CDR1 is GTSNPN and CDR2 SVGIG (reference sequence). This CDR3 has 11 amino acids. The CDR3, as DNA: TGTGCCTGGAGTGAGGAGAATGAGCAGTTCTTC. Translation gives CAWSEENEQFF.

CDR3 nucleotides: TGTGCCAGCACCAAGGCCTACAGAACCCAGTACTTC. Translating it yields CASTKAYRTQYF. The genes are TRBV3-1 (or the pseudogene TRBV3-2) and TRBJ2-5; no clear D gene. Germline V gene lookup returns CDR1 LGHDT and CDR2 YNNKEL (reference sequence). The CDR3 length is 12 residues. The V end lost 7 bases, the J end lost 8 bases, and 14 bases lay between the germline ends.

V is TRBV7-9 and J is TRBJ2-1; 10 nucleotides align to TRBD1. The CDR3 is made up of 17 amino acids. V trimming: 5 bases; J trimming: 5 bases; junction bases outside the gene matches: 12. Germline CDR1 reads SEHNR; CDR2 reads FQNEAQ (reference sequence). CDR3 coding DNA: TGTGCCAGCAGCACGCCCCTGGGACAGGGGCCAAACAATGAGCAGTTCTTC. As protein: CASSTPLGQGPNNEQFF.

This clone is a singleton in its sample. The genes are TRBV15 and TRBJ2-3, with TRBD2 identical over 8 bases. The CDR3 has 18 amino acids. Germline V gene sequence: CDR1 LNHNV, CDR2 YYDKDF (reference sequence). Trimming cost V 1 base and J 2 bases; bases outside gene matches: 11. CDR3 protein: CATSRGAGDGIFTDTQYF. The CDR3 DNA reads as TGTGCCACCAGCAGAGGAGCGGGAGACGGGATCTTCACAGATACGCAGTATTTT.

This chain links TRBV6-5 with TRBJ1-2, with 7 bases fitting TRBD1. CDR1 is MNHEY, CDR2 SVGAGI, per germline. The CDR3 is 15 residues long. The V gene end was trimmed by 0 bases and the J gene end by 4 bases; junction bases not matched to a gene: 5. Here the CDR3 reads CASSYSRGLSYGYTF. Here the CDR3 DNA reads TGTGCCAGCAGTTACTCGAGGGGGCTCTCCTATGGCTACACCTTC.

The chain couples TRBV6-5 to TRBJ1-2; no clear D gene. Trimming stripped 0 bases from V and 8 bases from J, with 10 bases between. The CDR3 runs 13 residues. Germline-derived CDR1 and CDR2 are MNHEY and SVGAGI. The CDR3 spells CASSYSSGEGYTF. CDR3 nucleotides: TGTGCCAGCAGTTACTCTTCCGGGGAAGGCTACACCTTC.

The gene calls are TRBV5-1 and TRBJ2-5, with D possibly being TRBD2 (6 bases). The CDR3 is made up of 14 amino acids. V lost 4 bases, J lost 2 bases, and 12 bases lay in between. Germline values: CDR1 SGHRS, CDR2 YFSETQ. Here the CDR3 reads CASSRMEGQETQYF. The CDR3, as DNA: TGCGCCAGCAGCCGGATGGAGGGGCAAGAGACCCAGTACTTC.

The genes are TRBV29-1 and TRBJ2-2, with 7 bases fitting TRBD2. Trimming removed 4 bases from V and 7 bases from J; junction bases left unmatched: 6. This CDR3 is 13 amino acids long. Germline V gives CDR1 SQVTM, CDR2 ANQGSEA. The CDR3 loop reads CSVVGGGHGELFF. The CDR3 DNA reads as TGCAGCGTTGTGGGGGGAGGGCACGGGGAGCTGTTTTTT.

This chain connects TRBV1 to TRBJ1-5; TRBD1, the table's D call, lacks a check against the DNA. TRBV1 is a pseudogene segment. CDR3 length: 15 amino acids. CDR3 region: CTSSQVTGKWQPQHF. In DNA form, the CDR3 reads TGCACCAGCAGCCAAGTCACAGGGAAGTGGCAGCCCCAGCATTTT.